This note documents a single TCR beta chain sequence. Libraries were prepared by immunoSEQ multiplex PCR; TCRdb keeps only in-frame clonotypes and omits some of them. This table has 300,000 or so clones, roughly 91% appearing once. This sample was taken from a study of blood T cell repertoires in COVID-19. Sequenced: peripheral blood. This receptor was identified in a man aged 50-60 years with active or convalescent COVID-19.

CDR3 coding DNA: TGTGCCAGTAGTATAGGAGTAGACTACGAGCAGTACTTC. Translated, it gives CASSIGVDYEQYF. The V call is TRBV19, the J call TRBJ2-7; D not resolved. CDR1 LNHDA and CDR2 SQIVND come from the germline V gene (reference sequence). Trimming pared 1 base from V and 3 bases from J, leaving 7 bases between. The CDR3 is 13 residues long.